This T cell receptor (beta chain) was retrieved from a study of CD8+CD57+ T cells in acquired aplastic anemia. Study-level information: Quantities of DNA derived from sorted CD4+ and CD8+ cells averaged roughly 3.4 ug.

Germline-derived CDR1 and CDR2 are SGDLS and YYNGEE. The CDR3 loop spans 14 amino acids. Concerning this clonotype itself: Antigen unknown. The junction departs from the called germline gene at one end, perhaps through a read error.

Genomic DNA, the template, was used for profiling of the TCR beta VDJ and CDR3. TCRdb reanalysed the reads using MiXCR and keeps one entry per CDR3 protein. The sample contains around 400,000 distinct CDR3 sequences, 65% to 75% of which appear only once. Study-wide points: Fewer than 35 CD8+ CDR3 sequences occurred in both the patients and the controls. CD8+ Simpson's diversity did not differ significantly between patients and controls.

This chain uses TRBV9 with TRBJ2-1; D unresolved. This receptor was obtained from a human donor in good health, serving as a control. The source material was sorted CD4+, CD8+, or CD8+CD57+ T cells (not recorded which) from PBMCs. For the CDR3, the DNA is TGTGCCAGCATCGTAGCCCCGGCCTCATATGGCTACATCTTC. Amino acids: CASIVAPASYGYIF.